The 27 T cell receptor beta chains in this list originate from one sample, sequenced in a study of monozygotic twins with inflammatory bowel disease. TCRdb re-called the 5' RACE reads and catalogs CDR3 proteins one per entry, DNA excluded. The sample shows some 400,000 distinct CDR3 sequences, and 2% to 2.5% sits with its ten largest clones. Specimen: blood. These receptor sequences come from a human donor with ulcerative colitis or Crohn's disease, or a healthy co-twin of an affected twin (not recorded which).

The chain carries TRBV20-1 and TRBJ2-1; there is no DNA to check the TCRdb D call of TRBD2. The length of the CDR3 is 15 residues. CDR1 and CDR2 (germline): DFQATT, SNEGSKA (reference sequence). CDR3 sequence reads: CSARTRGAFYNEQFF.

The V and J genes are TRBV20-1 and TRBJ2-5; TCRdb names TRBD2, which stays unverified in the absence of DNA. CDR1 and CDR2 (germline): DFQATT, SNEGSKA (reference sequence). The CDR3 has 14 amino acids. CDR3 sequence reads: CSAPLSGSGETQYF.

The J gene is TRBJ2-3, the V gene TRBV12-3 or TRBV12-4; there is no DNA to check the TCRdb D call of TRBD2. The CDR3 length is 16 residues. CDR3 loop: CASSLPSGSSTDTQYF.

V and J are TRBV4-1 and TRBJ1-5. Germline V gene lookup returns CDR1 MGHRA and CDR2 YSYEKL. The length of the CDR3 is 15 residues. CDR3: CASRRERNSNQPQHF.

The rearrangement uses TRBV3-1 and TRBJ1-1; the TRBD1 assignment by TCRdb is unverifiable without DNA. This CDR3 contains 13 residues. Germline-derived CDR1 and CDR2 are LGHDT and YNNKEL (reference sequence). CDR3 sequence: CASSRGRTGLGFF.

The chain is built from TRBV5-1 and TRBJ1-1; checking the TCRdb D call of TRBD1 is not possible without DNA. The CDR3 loop spans 14 amino acids. The germline gives CDR1 SGHRS, CDR2 YFSETQ. The CDR3 sequence: CASSQDRRGTEAFF. The variable domain in full, completed from reference TRBV5-1 and TRBJ1-1, reads KAGVTQTPRYLIKTRGQQVTLSCSPISGHRSVSWYQQTPGQGLQFLFEYFSETQRNKGNFPGRFSGRQFSNSRSEMNVSTLELGDSALYLCASSQDRRGTEAFFGQGTRLTVV.

V gene TRBV7-3 combines with J gene TRBJ1-1; TCRdb's assignment of TRBD1 cannot be checked, as there is no DNA. The germline V gene encodes CDR1 SGHTA and CDR2 FQGTGA. This CDR3 region has 14 residues. CDR3 sequence reads: CASSPQGTNTEAFF.

The chain uses TRBV7-2 and TRBJ1-4; TCRdb indicates TRBD1, and absent DNA this call remains unverified. The CDR3 is 14 residues long. The germline V gene encodes CDR1 SGHTA and CDR2 FQGNSA. CDR3 sequence reads: CASSSGRPGEKLFF. Complete variable domain (other parts from reference TRBV7-2 and TRBJ1-4): GAGVSQSPSNKVTEKGKDVELRCDPISGHTALYWYRQSLGQGLEFLIYFQGNSAPDKSGLPSDRFSAERTGGSVSTLTIQRTQQEDSAVYLCASSSGRPGEKLFFGSGTQLSVL.

J is TRBJ1-5 and V is TRBV6-1; TCRdb's D call of TRBD1 is untestable without DNA. The germline CDR1 and CDR2 sequences are MNHNS and SASEGT. The CDR3 has 15 residues. The CDR3 loop reads CASSEGQTSNQPQHF.

The rearrangement joins TRBV20-1 to TRBJ1-1; TCRdb's D call, TRBD1, is unchecked because there is no DNA. Germline V CDR1 and CDR2: DFQATT, SNEGSKA (reference sequence). The CDR3 extends over 12 amino acids. The CDR3 reads CSFFAGDTEAFF.

The genes are TRBV5-5 and TRBJ2-2; TCRdb selects TRBD2, and the lack of DNA leaves this call unchecked. The germline V gene encodes CDR1 SGHKS and CDR2 YYEKEE (reference sequence). This CDR3 has 16 residues. The CDR3 reads CASSLGLAGGSGELFF.

V usage is TRBV7-9 and J usage is TRBJ2-1; TCRdb reports TRBD2, a call that lacks DNA to check it against. This CDR3 contains 15 residues. Germline V lookup: CDR1 SEHNR, CDR2 FQNEAQ (reference sequence). CDR3 amino acids: CASSFFAGTYNEQFF.

The chain combines TRBV5-5 with TRBJ1-1; TCRdb picks TRBD1, but there is no DNA to check that call. Germline V lookup: CDR1 SGHKS, CDR2 YYEKEE (reference sequence). CDR3 size: 16 residues. The CDR3 spells CASSPGQGAMNTEAFF.

This chain connects TRBV18 to TRBJ2-7; the TCRdb call, TRBD1, lacks DNA for checking. Per the germline V gene, CDR1 is KGHSH and CDR2 is LQKENI. The CDR3 has 14 residues. The CDR3 loop is CASSPRDGAYEQYF.

The genes are TRBV6-1 and TRBJ2-1; TCRdb reports TRBD2, a call that lacks DNA to check it against. Germline CDR1 is MNHNS and CDR2 is SASEGT. The length of the CDR3 is 16 residues. The CDR3 sequence is CASSPGTSGAYNEQFF.

This rearrangement joins TRBV24-1 to TRBJ1-1. The CDR3 loop spans 15 amino acids. Germline V CDR1 and CDR2: KGHDR, SFDVKD. CDR3 sequence: CATSDPNDKNTEAFF.

This chain connects TRBV19 to TRBJ2-7; TCRdb names TRBD1, which stays unverified in the absence of DNA. The CDR3 spans 16 residues. From germline, CDR1 is LNHDA and CDR2 SQIVND (reference sequence). The CDR3 here is CASSIFWTGSSYEQYF.

The chain is built from TRBV5-1 and TRBJ2-7; TCRdb returns TRBD2, unconfirmable since there is no DNA. This CDR3 has 15 residues. Germline V CDR1 and CDR2: SGHRS, YFSETQ. CDR3 protein: CASSPRTSASYEQYF.

The rearrangement uses TRBV2 and TRBJ2-4; without DNA, the TCRdb call of TRBD1 cannot be checked. The length of the CDR3 is 16 residues. Germline V gives CDR1 SNHLY, CDR2 FYNNEI. CDR3 sequence: CASSDPTAPIENIQYF.

This chain joins TRBV20-1 and TRBJ2-5. In germline, CDR1 is DFQATT, CDR2 SNEGSKA (reference sequence). This CDR3 contains 15 residues. The chain's CDR3 is CSASWVDTYQETQYF.

The chain has TRBV11-1 and TRBJ2-1; without DNA, the TCRdb call of TRBD2 cannot be checked. Germline CDR1 and CDR2: SGHAT and FQDESV (reference sequence). This CDR3 region has 19 residues. The CDR3 loop reads CASSLAGRTSGSFRNEQFF.

This sequence joins TRBV6-1 and TRBJ1-5; TCRdb indicates TRBD1, and absent DNA this call remains unverified. The CDR3 is made up of 15 amino acids. CDR1 and CDR2 from the germline V gene are MNHNS and SASEGT. CDR3 sequence reads: CASSFTGGINQPQHF.

The J gene is TRBJ2-2, the V gene TRBV12-3 or TRBV12-4. The CDR3 has 11 amino acids. CDR3 loop: CASSLMGELFF.

The rearrangement links TRBV5-1 to TRBJ2-5; as DNA is missing, the TRBD1 call by TCRdb cannot be tested. The CDR3 is 15 residues long. Germline assignment: CDR1 SGHRS and CDR2 YFSETQ. The CDR3 spells CASSETGGLQETQYF.

The chain joins TRBV11-2 to TRBJ1-1. The CDR3 runs 14 residues. Germline CDR1 SGHAT, CDR2 FQNNGV. The CDR3 reads CASSLASARTEAFF.

This chain joins TRBV18 and TRBJ2-3; as DNA is missing, the TRBD1 call by TCRdb cannot be tested. Germline lookup yields CDR1 KGHSH and CDR2 LQKENI. This CDR3 region has 15 residues. The CDR3 spells CASYPRQVGSDTQYF. Full variable domain (rest looked up from reference TRBV18 and TRBJ2-3): NAGVMQNPRHLVRRRGQEARLRCSPMKGHSHVYWYRQLPEEGLKFMVYLQKENIIDESGMPKERFSAEFPKEGPSILRIQQVVRGDSAAYFCASYPRQVGSDTQYFGPGTRLTVL.

The CDR3 reads CASSPRRGQSYEQYF. The V and J genes are TRBV27 and TRBJ2-7; no DNA is available, so the TRBD2 call from TCRdb remains unchecked. The CDR3 is 15 residues long. From germline, CDR1 is MNHEY and CDR2 SMNVEV (reference sequence).